This entry describes one T cell receptor beta chain. Trimming removed 4 bases from V and 2 bases from J, with 16 bases in between. This CDR3 is built from 16 residues. Germline values: CDR1 SGHRS, CDR2 YFSETQ. TCRdb's copy holds only in-frame clones and misses some; the assay was immunoSEQ multiplex PCR. The sample carries a few hundred thousand clones, 75% to 90% recorded once. The sample is drawn from a study of cytomegalovirus exposure and HLA in healthy donors. Overall study: The approximately 690 first-cohort repertoires and the approximately 110 validation repertoires shared the same platform, a later analysis reported.

This TCR was recovered from a young woman in good health and CMV-seropositive. Sequenced: PBMCs. V gene TRBV5-1 combines with J gene TRBJ2-1, with no clear D. CDR3 protein: CASSLPFGVAYNEQFF. The CDR3 DNA follows: TGCGCCAGCAGCCTACCTTTCGGAGTAGCCTACAATGAGCAGTTCTTC.